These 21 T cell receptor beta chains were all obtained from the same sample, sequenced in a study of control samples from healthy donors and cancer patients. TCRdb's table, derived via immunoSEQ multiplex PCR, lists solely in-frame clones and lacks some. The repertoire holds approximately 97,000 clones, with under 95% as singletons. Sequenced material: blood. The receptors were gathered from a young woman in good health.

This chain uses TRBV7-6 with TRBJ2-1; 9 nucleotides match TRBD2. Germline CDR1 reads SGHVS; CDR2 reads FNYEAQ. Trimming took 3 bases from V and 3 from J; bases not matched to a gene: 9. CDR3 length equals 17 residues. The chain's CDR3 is CASSFGIAGESYNEQFF. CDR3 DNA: TGTGCCAGCAGCTTCGGGATAGCGGGGGAGAGCTACAATGAGCAGTTCTTC.

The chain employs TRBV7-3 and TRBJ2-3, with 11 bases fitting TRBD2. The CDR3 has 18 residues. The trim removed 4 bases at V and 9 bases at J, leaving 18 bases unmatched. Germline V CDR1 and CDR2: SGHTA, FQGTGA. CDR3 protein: CASSSTRPGLAVNLTQYF. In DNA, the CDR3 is TGTGCCAGCAGCTCGACACGCCCGGGACTAGCGGTAAACTTAACGCAGTATTTT.

In nucleotides, the CDR3 is TGTGCCAGCAGTTTGGAATGGGACAGCAATCAGCCCCAGCATTTT. It codes for CASSLEWDSNQPQHF. The chain recombines TRBV27 with TRBJ1-5; weak D call: TRBD1 (5 bases). The ends were cut back, 3 bases at V and 1 base at J, with 10 bases in the middle. Looked up from germline, CDR1 is MNHEY and CDR2 is SMNVEV (reference sequence). This CDR3 region has 15 residues.

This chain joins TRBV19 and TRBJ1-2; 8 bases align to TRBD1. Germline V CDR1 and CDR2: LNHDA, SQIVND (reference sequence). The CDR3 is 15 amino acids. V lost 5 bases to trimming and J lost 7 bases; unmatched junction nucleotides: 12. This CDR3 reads CASSPNRGSSLGYTF. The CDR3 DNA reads TGTGCCAGTAGTCCCAACAGGGGGAGCAGCCTTGGCTACACCTTC.

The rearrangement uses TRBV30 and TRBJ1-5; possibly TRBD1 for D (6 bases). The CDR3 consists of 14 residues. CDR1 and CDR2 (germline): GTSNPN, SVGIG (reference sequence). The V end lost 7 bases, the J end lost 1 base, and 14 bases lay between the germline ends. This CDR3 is CAYQTGGSNQPQHF. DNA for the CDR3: TGTGCCTACCAGACAGGCGGGAGCAATCAGCCCCAGCATTTT.

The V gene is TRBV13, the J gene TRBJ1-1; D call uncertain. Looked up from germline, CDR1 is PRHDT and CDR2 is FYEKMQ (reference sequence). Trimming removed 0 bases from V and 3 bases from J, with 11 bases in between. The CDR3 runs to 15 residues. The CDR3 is CASSLGHIVYTEAFF. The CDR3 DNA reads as TGTGCCAGCAGCTTAGGACACATCGTTTACACTGAAGCTTTCTTT.

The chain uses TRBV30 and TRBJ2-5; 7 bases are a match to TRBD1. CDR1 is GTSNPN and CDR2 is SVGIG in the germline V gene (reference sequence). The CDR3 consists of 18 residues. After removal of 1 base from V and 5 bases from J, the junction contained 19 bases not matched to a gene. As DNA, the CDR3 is TGTGCCTGGAGTGGCTTGGGAAAGGGGACAGCAGGGTTCGAGACCCAGTACTTC. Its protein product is CAWSGLGKGTAGFETQYF.

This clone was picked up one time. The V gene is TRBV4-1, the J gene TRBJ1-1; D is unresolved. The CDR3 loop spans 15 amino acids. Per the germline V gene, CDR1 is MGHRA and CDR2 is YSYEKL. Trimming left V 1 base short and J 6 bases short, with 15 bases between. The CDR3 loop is CASSQGQINPSEAFF. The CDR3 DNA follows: TGCGCCAGCAGCCAAGGACAAATCAACCCCTCTGAAGCTTTCTTT.

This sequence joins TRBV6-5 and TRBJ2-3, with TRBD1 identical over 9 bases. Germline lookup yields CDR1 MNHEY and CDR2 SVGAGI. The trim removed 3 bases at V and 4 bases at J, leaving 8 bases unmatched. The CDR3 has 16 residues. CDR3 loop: CASSYWTGVLSDTQYF. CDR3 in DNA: TGTGCCAGCAGTTATTGGACAGGGGTTTTGTCAGATACGCAGTATTTT.

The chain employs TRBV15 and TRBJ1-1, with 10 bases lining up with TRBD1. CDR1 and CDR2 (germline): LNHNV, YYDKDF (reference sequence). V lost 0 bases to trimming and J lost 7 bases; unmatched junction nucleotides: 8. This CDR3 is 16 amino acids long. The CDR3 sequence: CATSRDGTGDGVEAFF. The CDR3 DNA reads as TGTGCCACCAGCAGAGATGGGACAGGGGACGGAGTTGAAGCTTTCTTT.

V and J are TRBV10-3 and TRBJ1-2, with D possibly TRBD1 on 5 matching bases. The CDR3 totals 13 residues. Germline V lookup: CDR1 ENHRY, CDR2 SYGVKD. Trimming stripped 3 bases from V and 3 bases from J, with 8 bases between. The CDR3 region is CAISEGTDYGYTF. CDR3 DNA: TGTGCCATCAGTGAAGGGACGGACTATGGCTACACCTTC.

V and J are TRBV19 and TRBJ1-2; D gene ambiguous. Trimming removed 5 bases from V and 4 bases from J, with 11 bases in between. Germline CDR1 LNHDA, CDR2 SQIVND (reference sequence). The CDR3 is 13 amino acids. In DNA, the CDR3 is TGTGCCAGTAGTGATCGGGCGGCCTATGGCTACACCTTC. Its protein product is CASSDRAAYGYTF. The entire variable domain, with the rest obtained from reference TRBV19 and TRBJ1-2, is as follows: DGGITQSPKYLFRKEGQNVTLSCEQNLNHDAMYWYRQDPGQGLRLIYYSQIVNDFQKGDIAEGYSVSREKKESFPLTVTSAQKNPTAFYLCASSDRAAYGYTFGSGTRLTVV.

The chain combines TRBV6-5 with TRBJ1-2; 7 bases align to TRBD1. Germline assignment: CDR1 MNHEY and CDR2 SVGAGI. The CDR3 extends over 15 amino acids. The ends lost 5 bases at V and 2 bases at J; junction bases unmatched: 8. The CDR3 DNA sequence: TGTGCCAGCAGTCTTCAGGGGGATAAAAACTATGGCTACACCTTC. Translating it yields CASSLQGDKNYGYTF.

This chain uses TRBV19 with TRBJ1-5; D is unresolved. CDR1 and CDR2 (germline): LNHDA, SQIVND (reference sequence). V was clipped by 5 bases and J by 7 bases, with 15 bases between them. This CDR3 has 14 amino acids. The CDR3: CASSPRALPQPQHF. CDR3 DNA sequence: TGTGCCAGTAGTCCTCGGGCCCTTCCCCAGCCCCAGCATTTT. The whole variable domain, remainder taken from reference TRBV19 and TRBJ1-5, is DGGITQSPKYLFRKEGQNVTLSCEQNLNHDAMYWYRQDPGQGLRLIYYSQIVNDFQKGDIAEGYSVSREKKESFPLTVTSAQKNPTAFYLCASSPRALPQPQHFGDGTRLSIL.

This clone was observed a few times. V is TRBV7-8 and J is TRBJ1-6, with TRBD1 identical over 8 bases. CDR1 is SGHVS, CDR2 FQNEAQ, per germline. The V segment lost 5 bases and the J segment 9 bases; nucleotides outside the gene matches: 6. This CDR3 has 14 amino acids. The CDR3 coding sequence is TGTGCCAGCAGCCCCGGACAGGGTGGTTCACCCCTCCACTTT. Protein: CASSPGQGGSPLHF.

Here the CDR3 DNA reads TGTGCCAGCAGCCAAAACCCAACAGGGAACACTGAAGCTTTCTTT. It translates to CASSQNPTGNTEAFF. The chain uses TRBV3-1 (or the pseudogene TRBV3-2) and TRBJ1-1; perhaps TRBD1 as D (5 bases). V was cut by 2 bases and J by 1 base, with 11 bases left in between. The germline gives CDR1 LGHDT, CDR2 YNNKEL (reference sequence). The CDR3 totals 15 residues.

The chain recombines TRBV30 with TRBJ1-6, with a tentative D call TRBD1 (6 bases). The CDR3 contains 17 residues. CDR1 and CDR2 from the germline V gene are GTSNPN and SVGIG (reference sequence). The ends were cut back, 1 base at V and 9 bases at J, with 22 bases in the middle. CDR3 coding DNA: TGTGCCTGGAGTGCGAGGGGCCGGGGGCTAATACGTTCACCCCTCCACTTT. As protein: CAWSARGRGLIRSPLHF.

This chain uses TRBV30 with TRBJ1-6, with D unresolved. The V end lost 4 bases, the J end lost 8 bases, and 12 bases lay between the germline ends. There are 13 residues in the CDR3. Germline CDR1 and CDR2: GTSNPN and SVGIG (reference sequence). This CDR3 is CAWTPRGDSPLHF. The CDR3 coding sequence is TGTGCCTGGACCCCACGCGGGGATTCACCCCTCCACTTT.

CDR3 in amino acids: CASSYGTGAYGYTF. CDR3 coding DNA: TGTGCCAGCAGTTACGGGACAGGGGCCTATGGCTACACCTTC. The chain employs TRBV6-5 and TRBJ1-2; TRBD1 matches 10 bases. Trimming cost V 2 bases and J 4 bases; bases outside gene matches: 1. The CDR3 covers 14 residues. Germline V gives CDR1 MNHEY, CDR2 SVGAGI.

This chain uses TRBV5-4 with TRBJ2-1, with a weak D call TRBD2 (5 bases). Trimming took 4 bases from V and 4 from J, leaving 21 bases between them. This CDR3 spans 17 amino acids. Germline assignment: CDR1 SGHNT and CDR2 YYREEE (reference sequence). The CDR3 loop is CASSNERASGRYNEQFF. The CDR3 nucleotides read TGTGCCAGCAGCAACGAGAGGGCATCTGGGAGATACAATGAGCAGTTCTTC.

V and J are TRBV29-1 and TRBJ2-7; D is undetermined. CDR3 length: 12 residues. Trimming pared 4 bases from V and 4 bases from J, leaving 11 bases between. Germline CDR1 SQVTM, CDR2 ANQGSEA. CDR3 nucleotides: TGCAGCGTTGCCTCCGGGCGGTACGAGCAGTACTTC. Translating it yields CSVASGRYEQYF.